Given below is one T cell receptor beta chain in context. V lost 1 base to trimming and J lost 10 bases; unmatched junction nucleotides: 9. Germline CDR1 reads ENHRY; CDR2 reads SYGVKD. The CDR3 runs 16 residues. This record belongs to a study of blood T cell repertoires in COVID-19. Study-level information: Acute-phase and convalescent COVID-19 samples originated in the United States, Italy and Spain.

Sequenced by immunoSEQ multiplex PCR; TCRdb stores in-frame clones only, minus some. The sample has some 180,000 clones; roughly 78% are singletons. The specimen was peripheral blood. The chain recombines TRBV10-3 with TRBJ1-6; 8 bases match TRBD1. The receptor's source is a woman older than 75 with active or convalescent COVID-19. This chain's CDR3 is CAISEWRQGQESPLHF. For the CDR3, the DNA is TGTGCCATCAGTGAGTGGAGACAGGGACAGGAATCACCCCTCCACTTT.